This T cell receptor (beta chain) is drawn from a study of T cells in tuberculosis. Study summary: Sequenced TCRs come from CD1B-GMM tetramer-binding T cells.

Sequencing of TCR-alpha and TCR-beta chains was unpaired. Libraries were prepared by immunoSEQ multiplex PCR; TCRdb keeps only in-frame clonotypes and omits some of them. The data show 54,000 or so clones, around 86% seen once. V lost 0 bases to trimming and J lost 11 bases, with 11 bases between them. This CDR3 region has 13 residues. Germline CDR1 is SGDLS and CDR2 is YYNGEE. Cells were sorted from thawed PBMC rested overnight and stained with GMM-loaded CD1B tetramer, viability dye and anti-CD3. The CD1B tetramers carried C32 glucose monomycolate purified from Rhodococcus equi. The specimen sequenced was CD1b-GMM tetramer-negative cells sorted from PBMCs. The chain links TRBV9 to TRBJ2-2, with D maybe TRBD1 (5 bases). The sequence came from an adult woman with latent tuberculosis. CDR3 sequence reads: CASSVGNRPELFF. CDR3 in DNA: TGTGCCAGCAGCGTAGGTAACAGGCCTGAGCTGTTTTTT.